The rows below give T cell receptor beta chains drawn from one sample of a study of blood T cell repertoires in COVID-19. Clones were sequenced by immunoSEQ multiplex PCR, and TCRdb holds only the in-frame ones, with some missing. Here the sample spans some 260,000 clones, about 86% being singletons. Sequencing was carried out using PBMCs or T cells enriched from blood (not recorded which). The receptors were gathered from a man in his thirties or forties with acute COVID-19. Both conserved end residues are part of each CDR3. Fields, in order: J gene, clone size, V gene, D gene, CDR3 DNA, CDR3 protein. A D gene is named only where the DNA matches it firmly. Clone size is shown for a subset of rows, as once, few, many or a class of expanded clone.

TRBJ2-6 | NA | TRBV5-1 | NA | TGTGCCAGCAGTCTTACAGGGTCTGGGGCCAACGTCCTGACTTTC | CASSLTGSGANVLTF
TRBJ2-1 | NA | TRBV7-2 | TRBD2 | TGTGCCAGCAGCTTAAGCGGGAGTGATGAGCAGTTCTTC | CASSLSGSDEQFF
TRBJ2-3 | NA | TRBV6-5 | TRBD1 | TGTGCCAGCAGTCCCCCAGGGGGCTCAGGCGATACGCAGTATTTT | CASSPPGGSGDTQYF
TRBJ2-3 | NA | TRBV5-4 | TRBD2 | TGTGCCAGCAGCTTGGACCTAGCGGGGAACACAGATACGCAGTATTTT | CASSLDLAGNTDTQYF
TRBJ1-3 | NA | TRBV3-1/TRBV3-2 | NA | TGTGCCAGCAGCCGGGCGCCTGGAAACACCATATATTTT | CASSRAPGNTIYF
TRBJ1-4 | NA | TRBV7-9 | TRBD1 | TGTGCCAGCAGCCAGGGGGTTGGGGATGAAAAACTGTTTTTT | CASSQGVGDEKLFF
TRBJ2-5 | NA | TRBV5-6 | NA | TGTGCCAGCAGCCGACGGGGGTACGAGACCCAGTACTTC | CASSRRGYETQYF
TRBJ2-1 | NA | TRBV7-9 | NA | TGTGCCAGCAGCGCCTTAGGAGCTGGTAGTTCGAATGAGCAGTTCTTC | CASSALGAGSSNEQFF
TRBJ2-3 | NA | TRBV5-6 | TRBD1 | TGTGCCAGCAGCCGGACAGGGGCGGGCACAGATACGCAGTATTTT | CASSRTGAGTDTQYF
TRBJ2-2 | NA | TRBV9 | TRBD2 | TGTGCCAGCAGCGTAGTCCCAGCGGGAGGGCGCGCCGGGGAGCTGTTTTTT | CASSVVPAGGRAGELFF
TRBJ2-2 | NA | TRBV6-4 | TRBD1 | TGTGCCAGCAGTGAGAGGTTATTCTGGGACAGTAACACCGGGGAGCTGTTTTTT | CASSERLFWDSNTGELFF
TRBJ2-5 | many | TRBV7-8 | NA | TGTGCCAGCAGCTTAGAACAGCAAGAGACCCAGTACTTC | CASSLEQQETQYF
TRBJ1-4 | NA | TRBV2 | NA | TGTGCCAGCATAGAGGCCTTCGGGGGTGAAAAACTGTTTTTT | CASIEAFGGEKLFF
TRBJ2-5 | NA | TRBV28 | TRBD2 | TGTGCCAGCAGTTCCCTCCTGACTAGCGGGCTGGAGACCCAGTACTTC | CASSSLLTSGLETQYF
TRBJ1-2 | NA | TRBV9 | NA | TGTGCCAGCAGCGTTACAAGCGGCGGCTACACCTTC | CASSVTSGGYTF
TRBJ1-2 | NA | TRBV29-1 | NA | TGCAGCGTTGTTACAGGGACCAACTATGGCTACACCTTC | CSVVTGTNYGYTF
TRBJ2-1 | NA | TRBV11-3 | TRBD2 | TGTGCCAGCAACAAAAACTTGGGGGGTGCGGGAGATTCAAATGAGCAGTTCTTC | CASNKNLGGAGDSNEQFF
TRBJ2-3 | NA | TRBV6-6 | NA | TGTGCCAGCAGTTACCGTGCTGATGGGCCAGATACGCAGTATTTT | CASSYRADGPDTQYF
TRBJ1-6 | NA | TRBV7-9 | NA | TGTGCCAGCAGCTTAGAGGCCCGGTCTTCTAAAGAGGTCTCACCCCTCCACTTT | CASSLEARSSKEVSPLHF
TRBJ1-6 | NA | TRBV18 | TRBD1 | TGTGCCAGCTCACCGAGACAGGGTGGGGATTCACCCCTCCACTTT | CASSPRQGGDSPLHF
TRBJ2-3 | NA | TRBV5-6 | NA | TGTGCCAGCAACCGGGTTGGGAGCACAGATACGCAGTATTTT | CASNRVGSTDTQYF
TRBJ2-4 | NA | TRBV19 | NA | TGTGCCAGTAGCGTGGGAGCGAGAACCAAAAACATTCAGTACTTC | CASSVGARTKNIQYF
TRBJ1-4 | NA | TRBV28 | NA | TGTGCCAGCAGCCGCCCGACGGGGTTAGGTGAAAAACTGTTTTTT | CASSRPTGLGEKLFF
TRBJ1-2 | NA | TRBV6-2/TRBV6-3 | NA | TGTGCCAGCAGTTACTCGGTCAGCGGATCTGGTGGCTACACCTTC | CASSYSVSGSGGYTF
TRBJ1-2 | NA | TRBV19 | TRBD1 | TGTGCCAGTAGTAGCGACGGGACAGGGATAGGCTACACCTTC | CASSSDGTGIGYTF
TRBJ2-2 | once | TRBV5-1 | NA | TGCGCCAGCAGATTTCAGGGGACCGCCACCGGGGAGCTGTTTTTT | CASRFQGTATGELFF
TRBJ1-5 | NA | TRBV7-9 | NA | TGTGCCAGCAGCTGGGGGGACCCAGGACAGCCCCAGCATTTT | CASSWGDPGQPQHF
TRBJ2-1 | NA | TRBV7-9 | NA | TGTGCCAGCAGCCTGGGCCTGGAAAGCTACTACAATGAGCAGTTCTTC | CASSLGLESYYNEQFF
TRBJ1-6 | NA | TRBV6-6 | NA | TGTGCCAGCAGTCGAGGGGCGGGGAGCTCCTATAATTCACCCCTCCACTTT | CASSRGAGSSYNSPLHF